These 24 T cell receptor beta chains came from one sample sequenced in a study of T cells in localized non-small cell lung cancer. Clones were read by immunoSEQ multiplex PCR, and TCRdb kept only the in-frame ones, dropping some. This sample has around 31,000 clones, with approximately 90% found just once. The sequencing used peripheral blood, collected before any cancer treatment. Source of these receptors: a woman aged 40 to 75 with stage I lung adenocarcinoma.

This chain links TRBV28 with TRBJ1-5; 7 bases are a match to TRBD1. The V and J ends lost 6 bases and 0 bases, in that order; junction bases with no gene match: 2. This CDR3 has 14 amino acids. Germline values: CDR1 MDHEN, CDR2 SYDVKM. This CDR3 reads CASRTGPSNQPQHF. The CDR3 DNA follows: TGTGCCAGCAGGACAGGGCCTAGCAATCAGCCCCAGCATTTT.

The rearrangement uses TRBV4-2 and TRBJ2-7; TRBD2 might be the D (5 bases). Trimming pared 7 bases from V and 2 bases from J, leaving 24 bases between. The length of the CDR3 is 17 residues. CDR1 and CDR2 (germline): LGHNA, YNFKEQ. Here the CDR3 reads CASTAKWSSGTTYEQYF. In DNA, the CDR3 is TGTGCCAGCACCGCCAAGTGGTCCAGCGGTACTACCTACGAGCAGTACTTC.

CDR3 protein: CASSQEVRRNTGELFF. The CDR3 DNA reads TGTGCCAGCAGCCAAGAGGTCCGGCGAAACACCGGGGAGCTGTTTTTT. The chain links TRBV4-2 to TRBJ2-2, with D hard to call. Trimming removed 0 bases at V and 2 bases at J, with 10 bases between. Germline lookup yields CDR1 LGHNA and CDR2 YNFKEQ. The CDR3 covers 16 residues.

The chain joins TRBV19 to TRBJ2-3; 12 nucleotides align to TRBD2. The CDR3 loop spans 16 amino acids. V shed 5 bases and J 1 base; nucleotides not matched to a gene: 4. The germline CDR1 and CDR2 sequences are LNHDA and SQIVND (reference sequence). The CDR3 DNA sequence: TGTGCCAGTAGTTCAAGACTAGCGGGAGGCACAGATACGCAGTATTTT. Its translation is CASSSRLAGGTDTQYF.

The chain links TRBV19 to TRBJ2-7, with 8 positions matching TRBD1. The V segment lost 3 bases and the J segment 2 bases; nucleotides outside the gene matches: 3. The CDR3 loop spans 14 amino acids. Germline V gene lookup returns CDR1 LNHDA and CDR2 SQIVND (reference sequence). The CDR3 sequence is CASSIVDRAYEQYF. CDR3 nucleotides: TGTGCCAGTAGTATCGTGGACAGGGCCTACGAGCAGTACTTC.

V gene TRBV11-2 combines with J gene TRBJ2-7; D ambiguous. CDR1 is SGHAT and CDR2 is FQNNGV in the germline V gene. V lost 4 bases, J lost 2 bases, and 12 bases lay in between. The CDR3 covers 14 residues. CDR3 coding DNA: TGTGCCAGCAGCTGGAGTGGGGTAACCTACGAGCAGTACTTC. It is translated as CASSWSGVTYEQYF.

The chain recombines TRBV19 with TRBJ1-6; 8 bases line up with TRBD1. The germline CDR1 and CDR2 sequences are LNHDA and SQIVND (reference sequence). J was trimmed by 8 bases and V by 6 bases; bases with no gene match: 9. This CDR3 contains 15 residues. The CDR3 sequence: CASSPRTGLHSPLHF. The CDR3 region has the DNA TGTGCCAGTAGCCCCCGGACAGGGTTACATTCACCCCTCCACTTT.

This rearrangement joins TRBV7-9 to TRBJ1-1; D perhaps matches TRBD1 (5 bases). The CDR3 covers 16 residues. Germline V gives CDR1 SEHNR, CDR2 FQNEAQ (reference sequence). V was shortened by 5 bases and J by 0 bases, with 16 bases between the two germline ends. The chain's CDR3 is CASSQDAQAMNTEAFF. The CDR3 bases are TGTGCCAGCAGCCAAGATGCACAGGCTATGAACACTGAAGCTTTCTTT.

The genes are TRBV18 and TRBJ2-3; D is unresolved. Trimming took off 3 bases at V and 2 bases at J, with 15 bases between the two ends. The CDR3 extends over 16 amino acids. Germline CDR1 and CDR2: KGHSH and LQKENI. The CDR3 region is CASSPMGGGNTDTQYF. In DNA form, the CDR3 reads TGTGCCAGCTCACCGATGGGCGGTGGGAACACAGATACGCAGTATTTT.

Worth noting for this clone: Other DNA sequences in the same sample also yield this CDR3. The chain joins TRBV9 to TRBJ2-7; maybe TRBD1 (6 bases). V lost 3 bases and J lost 6, with 13 bases in between. The CDR3 loop spans 13 amino acids. CDR1 and CDR2 (germline): SGDLS, YYNGEE. Here the CDR3 DNA reads TGTGCCAGCAGCGCGGGGACACGATTCGAGCAGTACTTC. Its translation: CASSAGTRFEQYF.

J is TRBJ2-7 and V is TRBV9; D may be TRBD1 (6 bases). The CDR3 runs 15 residues. V was shortened by 0 bases and J by 3 bases, with 13 bases between the two germline ends. Per germline, CDR1 SGDLS and CDR2 YYNGEE. The DNA for the CDR3 is TGTGCCAGCAGCGTAGCTGATACAGGGAACTACGAGCAGTACTTC. Amino acid sequence: CASSVADTGNYEQYF.

The rearrangement links TRBV30 to TRBJ2-7, with 10 bases matching TRBD2. The germline gives CDR1 GTSNPN, CDR2 SVGIG (reference sequence). The CDR3 has 17 amino acids. V lost 1 base, J lost 2 bases, and 11 bases stayed unmatched. CDR3 region: CAWSESQSSGGAYEQYF. The CDR3 DNA reads as TGTGCCTGGAGTGAAAGTCAGTCTAGCGGGGGTGCCTACGAGCAGTACTTC.

The rearrangement joins TRBV4-2 to TRBJ2-7; the D gene is possibly TRBD1 (6 bases). V was clipped by 4 bases and J by 1 base, with 17 bases between them. The CDR3 runs 16 residues. Germline CDR1 is LGHNA and CDR2 is YNFKEQ. The CDR3 here is CASSLPAGQGSYEQYF. DNA of the CDR3: TGTGCCAGCAGCCTCCCCGCCGGGCAGGGGTCCTACGAGCAGTACTTC.

The J gene is TRBJ1-2, the V gene TRBV7-9; 7 nucleotides match TRBD1. The CDR3 has 13 residues. Germline-derived CDR1 and CDR2 are SEHNR and FQNEAQ (reference sequence). The J segment lost 13 bases and the V segment lost 4 bases, leaving 12 bases of the junction unmatched. Here the CDR3 DNA reads TGTGCCAGCAGCTACGGGCCGACAGGGCAAGCCACCTTC. Residues: CASSYGPTGQATF.

The chain employs TRBV4-2 and TRBJ2-7; the D is unclear. CDR1 is LGHNA and CDR2 is YNFKEQ in the germline V gene. The V and J ends lost 4 bases and 4 bases respectively, with 8 bases between them. The CDR3 is 12 amino acids. The CDR3 region is CASSPDEYEQYF. CDR3 in DNA: TGTGCCAGCAGCCCGGACGAATACGAGCAGTACTTC.

This clone was recorded only once. The chain links TRBV6-1 to TRBJ2-2; D unresolved. The CDR3 has 13 amino acids. The V end was cut by 4 bases, the J end by 1 base, with 4 bases between. Looked up from germline, CDR1 is MNHNS and CDR2 is SASEGT. CDR3 protein: CASSGQNTGELFF. The CDR3 coding sequence is TGTGCCAGCAGTGGACAGAACACCGGGGAGCTGTTTTTT.

This sequence joins TRBV5-8 and TRBJ2-1; D possibly corresponds to TRBD2 (5 bases). V was clipped by 0 bases and J by 4 bases, with 14 bases between them. Germline CDR1 is SGHTS and CDR2 is YDEGEE. The CDR3 consists of 16 residues. In DNA form, the CDR3 reads TGTGCCAGCAGCTTGGGGGCCGGACGGGGTTACAATGAGCAGTTCTTC. Its protein product is CASSLGAGRGYNEQFF.

The J gene is TRBJ1-4, the V gene TRBV6-5; D uncertain. This CDR3 region has 15 residues. Germline values: CDR1 MNHEY, CDR2 SVGAGI. Trimming cost V 5 bases and J 7 bases, with 17 bases left between them. The CDR3 nucleotides are TGTGCCAGCAGTCCCGGGCCCGGTGGAACTGAAAAACTGTTTTTT. Translation gives CASSPGPGGTEKLFF.

The CDR3 coding sequence is TGTGCCAGTAGTATTTCTAGTAGGAACAGGGTGAATGAGCAGTTCTTC. Amino acid sequence: CASSISSRNRVNEQFF. The chain employs TRBV19 and TRBJ2-1; perhaps TRBD1 as D (6 bases). The germline V and J ends were trimmed by 3 bases and 7 bases, with 19 bases remaining between them. This CDR3 has 16 residues. CDR1 and CDR2 (germline): LNHDA, SQIVND (reference sequence).

In DNA, the CDR3 is TGCGCCAGCATTCCCTCCCCGGGTATAACTGAAGCTTTCTTT. Protein: CASIPSPGITEAFF. V is TRBV5-1 and J is TRBJ1-1; no clear D gene. Germline-derived CDR1 and CDR2 are SGHRS and YFSETQ. CDR3 size: 14 residues. V shed 6 bases and J shed 5 bases, with 17 bases lying between them.

This rearrangement joins TRBV2 to TRBJ2-5, with D perhaps matching TRBD2 (5 bases). Germline CDR1 is SNHLY and CDR2 is FYNNEI. V lost 8 bases to trimming and J lost 7 bases, with 14 bases between them. The CDR3 is made up of 12 amino acids. The CDR3 DNA sequence: TGTGCCAGCTCAGCTAGCTTGGGGACCCAGTACTTC. This encodes CASSASLGTQYF.

This clone was counted a single time. The V gene is TRBV30, the J gene TRBJ2-3; D call uncertain. CDR3 length: 13 residues. V lost 2 bases and J 1 base, leaving 7 bases between the germline ends. Germline loops: CDR1 GTSNPN, CDR2 SVGIG (reference sequence). The CDR3, as DNA: TGTGCCTGGAGTTTTAAGGGCACAGATACGCAGTATTTT. Its protein is CAWSFKGTDTQYF. Based on the CDR3 plus reference TRBV30 and TRBJ2-3, the full variable domain is SQTIHQWPATLVQPVGSPLSLECTVEGTSNPNLYWYRQAAGRGLQLLFYSVGIGQISSEVPQNLSASRPQDRQFILSSKKLLLSDSGFYLCAWSFKGTDTQYFGPGTRLTVL.

V gene TRBV5-1 combines with J gene TRBJ2-4, with 8 nucleotides matching TRBD1. Germline V gene lookup returns CDR1 SGHRS and CDR2 YFSETQ. CDR3 length: 16 residues. With 2 bases clipped from V and 1 base from J, the junction kept 5 bases outside the gene matches. The CDR3 sequence: CASSLLQGVAKNIQYF. CDR3 sequence (DNA): TGCGCCAGCAGCTTATTACAGGGGGTGGCCAAAAACATTCAGTACTTC.

A few counts support this clone. DNA of the CDR3: TGCAGCGTTGTGAGGATTGAAGCTTTCTTT. As protein: CSVVRIEAFF. J is TRBJ1-1 and V is TRBV29-1; D gene unclear. Trimming shortened V by 4 bases and J by 7 bases, and 7 bases separated the two germline ends. CDR1 and CDR2 (germline): SQVTM, ANQGSEA. This CDR3 has 10 residues.